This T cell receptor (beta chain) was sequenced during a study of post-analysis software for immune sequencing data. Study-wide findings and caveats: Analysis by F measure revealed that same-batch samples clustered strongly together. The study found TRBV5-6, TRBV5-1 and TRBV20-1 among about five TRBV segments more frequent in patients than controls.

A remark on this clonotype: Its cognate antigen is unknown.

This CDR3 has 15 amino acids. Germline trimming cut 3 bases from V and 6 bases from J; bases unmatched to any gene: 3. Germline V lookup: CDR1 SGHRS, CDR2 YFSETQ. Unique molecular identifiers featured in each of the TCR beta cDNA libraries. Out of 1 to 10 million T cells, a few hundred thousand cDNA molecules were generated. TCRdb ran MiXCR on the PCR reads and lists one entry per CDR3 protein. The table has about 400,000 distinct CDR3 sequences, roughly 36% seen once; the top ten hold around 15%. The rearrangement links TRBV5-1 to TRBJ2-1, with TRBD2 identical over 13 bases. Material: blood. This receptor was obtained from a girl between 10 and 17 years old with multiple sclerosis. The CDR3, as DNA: TGCGCCAGCAGCTGGGGACTAGCGGGGACCAATGAGCAGTTCTTC. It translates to CASSWGLAGTNEQFF.